The next 18 T cell receptor beta chains were all read from a single sample in a study of control samples from healthy donors and cancer patients. This table comes from immunoSEQ multiplex PCR, and its TCRdb copy is limited to in-frame clones, with some not included. The table shows 260,000 or so clones, with approximately 80% occurring only once. Source material: PBMCs. The receptors come from a woman in her sixties or seventies with lung cancer.

J is TRBJ1-1 and V is TRBV6-5; 8 positions agree with TRBD1. The germline V gene has CDR1 MNHEY and CDR2 SVGAGI. The CDR3 length is 13 residues. J was trimmed by 4 bases and V by 3 bases; bases with no gene match: 1. The CDR3 DNA is TGTGCCAGCAGTTATACAGGGGGCACTGAAGCTTTCTTT. This encodes CASSYTGGTEAFF.

The chain couples TRBV7-9 to TRBJ2-1; D is ambiguous. The germline V and J ends were trimmed by 2 bases and 6 bases, with 2 bases remaining between them. There are 11 residues in the CDR3. Germline lookup yields CDR1 SEHNR and CDR2 FQNEAQ (reference sequence). CDR3 region: CASSLINEQFF. In nucleotides, the CDR3 is TGTGCCAGCAGCTTAATCAATGAGCAGTTCTTC.

The gene calls are TRBV10-3 and TRBJ2-6; D is unresolved. The CDR3 is 16 residues long. The germline V gene has CDR1 ENHRY and CDR2 SYGVKD. Between the trimmed V and J ends, which lost 0 bases and 0 bases, there was a span of 6 bases. The CDR3 here is CAISESGFSGANVLTF. CDR3 in DNA: TGTGCCATCAGTGAGTCGGGCTTCTCTGGGGCCAACGTCCTGACTTTC.

This sequence joins TRBV18 and TRBJ2-6; 10 nucleotides match TRBD1. The CDR3 has 17 amino acids. Looked up from germline, CDR1 is KGHSH and CDR2 is LQKENI. The V gene end was trimmed by 5 bases and the J gene end by 4 bases; junction bases not matched to a gene: 8. CDR3 sequence: CASSTRQGAAGANVLTF. CDR3 DNA: TGTGCCAGCTCAACTCGACAGGGGGCGGCCGGGGCCAACGTCCTGACTTTC.

The chain links TRBV19 to TRBJ1-1; D not certain. From germline, CDR1 is LNHDA and CDR2 SQIVND (reference sequence). V shed 3 bases and J shed 0 bases, with 14 bases lying between them. The CDR3 has 16 residues. CDR3: CASSIRAGHLNTEAFF. The CDR3 coding sequence is TGTGCCAGTAGTATTAGGGCAGGTCACTTGAACACTGAAGCTTTCTTT.

The rearrangement uses TRBV7-2 and TRBJ2-1; a weak D match, TRBD2 (5 bases). Germline loops: CDR1 SGHTA, CDR2 FQGNSA. The V end lost 2 bases, the J end lost 0 bases, and 11 bases lay between the germline ends. The CDR3 sequence is 16 residues long. The CDR3 here is CASSLTGGYSYNEQFF. The CDR3 DNA is TGTGCCAGCAGCTTAACGGGCGGGTACTCCTACAATGAGCAGTTCTTC.

The CDR3 loop reads CFERMGGTYGYTF. The CDR3 nucleotides read TGTTTCGAGCGCATGGGGGGGACTTATGGCTACACCTTC. The gene calls are TRBV11-3 and TRBJ1-2, with a tentative D call TRBD1 (5 bases). The germline V gene has CDR1 SGHNT and CDR2 YENEEA. The CDR3 totals 13 residues.

Comment on this clone: Other DNA sequences in this specimen translate into the identical CDR3. The chain links TRBV11-2 to TRBJ2-7, with D unclear. There are 12 residues in the CDR3. The V gene lost 1 base and the J gene lost 2 bases, with 3 bases spanning the gap. Germline V gene lookup returns CDR1 SGHAT and CDR2 FQNNGV. CDR3 sequence (DNA): TGTGCCAGCAGCTTAGGGGCCTACGAGCAGTACTTC. The encoded protein is CASSLGAYEQYF.

The chain has TRBV25-1 and TRBJ1-1; D not certain. Deletions cut 0 bases from V and 0 bases from J, with 8 bases between. Germline-derived CDR1 and CDR2 are MGHDK and SYGVNS. The CDR3 totals 15 residues. CDR3 amino acids: CASSEYPGMNTEAFF. CDR3 DNA sequence: TGTGCCAGCAGTGAATATCCGGGCATGAACACTGAAGCTTTCTTT.

CDR3 sequence: CASRTGQGGYYGYTF. The DNA for the CDR3 is TGTGCCAGCAGAACCGGGCAGGGGGGTTACTATGGCTACACCTTC. The V gene is TRBV6-5, the J gene TRBJ1-2; 7 bases match TRBD1. This CDR3 contains 15 residues. Losses at the gene ends were 6 bases for V and 3 bases for J; bases not matched to a gene: 10. Per the germline V gene, CDR1 is MNHEY and CDR2 is SVGAGI.

V is TRBV18 and J is TRBJ2-5; maybe TRBD1 (5 bases). CDR3 size: 15 residues. Germline values: CDR1 KGHSH, CDR2 LQKENI. V lost 1 base, J lost 2 bases, and 11 bases lay in between. DNA of the CDR3: TGTGCCAGCTCACCACAGGGGATTCCACAAGAGACCCAGTACTTC. Amino acid sequence: CASSPQGIPQETQYF.

The chain recombines TRBV18 with TRBJ2-7; D gene unclear. The CDR3 extends over 14 amino acids. Per germline, CDR1 KGHSH and CDR2 LQKENI. The V and J ends lost 3 bases and 6 bases respectively, with 15 bases between them. In nucleotides, the CDR3 is TGTGCCAGCTCACCCTCCGAGTCCATCACCGAGCAGTACTTC. This sequence encodes CASSPSESITEQYF.

Written as DNA, the CDR3 is TGTGCCAGTAGTGACAGGGTTCGCAATCAGCCCCAGCATTTT. The encoded protein is CASSDRVRNQPQHF. The V and J genes are TRBV19 and TRBJ1-5; 7 nucleotides line up with TRBD1. Germline V gene data show CDR1 as LNHDA and CDR2 as SQIVND (reference sequence). The CDR3 is made up of 14 amino acids. After removal of 5 bases from V and 2 bases from J, the junction contained 3 bases not matched to a gene.

A note on this clone: One end of the junction does not line up with germline, which may come from a read error. This chain joins TRBV7-7 and TRBJ1-4; 8 bases match TRBD1. Per germline, CDR1 SSHAT and CDR2 FNYEAQ (reference sequence). The CDR3 consists of 15 residues. The CDR3 spells CASSLAQGAGEKLFF. CDR3 sequence (DNA): TGTGCTAGCAGCTTAGCGCAGGGGGCTGGAGAAAAACTGTTTTTT. Full variable domain (outside the CDR3, taken from reference TRBV7-7 and TRBJ1-4): GAGVSQSPRYKVTKRGQDVTLRCDPISSHATLYWYQQALGQGPEFLTYFNYEAQPDKSGLPSDRFSAERPEGSISTLTIQRTEQRDSAMYRCASSLAQGAGEKLFFGSGTQLSVL.

The chain links TRBV27 to TRBJ1-1; D uncertain. From germline, CDR1 is MNHEY and CDR2 SMNVEV (reference sequence). The V gene lost 2 bases and the J gene lost 3 bases, with 13 bases spanning the gap. This CDR3 is 15 amino acids long. The CDR3 DNA is TGTGCCAGCAGTTTAAGTCCCACACCTTACACTGAAGCTTTCTTT. It translates to CASSLSPTPYTEAFF.

The V gene is TRBV29-1, the J gene TRBJ2-1, with D unclear. CDR3 length: 13 residues. V was pared by 3 bases and J by 1 base, with 7 bases between. Germline loops: CDR1 SQVTM, CDR2 ANQGSEA. In nucleotides, the CDR3 is TGCAGCGTTGATCACCCTTCCTACAATGAGCAGTTCTTC. It encodes CSVDHPSYNEQFF.

This rearrangement joins TRBV2 to TRBJ2-5; tentative D call: TRBD1 (5 bases). This CDR3 comprises 15 residues. Germline V CDR1 and CDR2: SNHLY, FYNNEI. V lost 2 bases to trimming and J lost 1 base, with 11 bases between them. CDR3: CASSERGHRQETQYF. As DNA, the CDR3 is TGTGCCAGCAGTGAAAGAGGACACCGCCAAGAGACCCAGTACTTC.

This chain links TRBV29-1 with TRBJ2-1, with unresolved D. The V end lost 4 bases, the J end lost 2 bases, and 6 bases lay between the germline ends. This CDR3 is 12 amino acids long. Germline V gene sequence: CDR1 SQVTM, CDR2 ANQGSEA. The CDR3 coding sequence is TGCAGCGTTGTCAGGACCTACAATGAGCAGTTCTTC. It yields the protein CSVVRTYNEQFF.